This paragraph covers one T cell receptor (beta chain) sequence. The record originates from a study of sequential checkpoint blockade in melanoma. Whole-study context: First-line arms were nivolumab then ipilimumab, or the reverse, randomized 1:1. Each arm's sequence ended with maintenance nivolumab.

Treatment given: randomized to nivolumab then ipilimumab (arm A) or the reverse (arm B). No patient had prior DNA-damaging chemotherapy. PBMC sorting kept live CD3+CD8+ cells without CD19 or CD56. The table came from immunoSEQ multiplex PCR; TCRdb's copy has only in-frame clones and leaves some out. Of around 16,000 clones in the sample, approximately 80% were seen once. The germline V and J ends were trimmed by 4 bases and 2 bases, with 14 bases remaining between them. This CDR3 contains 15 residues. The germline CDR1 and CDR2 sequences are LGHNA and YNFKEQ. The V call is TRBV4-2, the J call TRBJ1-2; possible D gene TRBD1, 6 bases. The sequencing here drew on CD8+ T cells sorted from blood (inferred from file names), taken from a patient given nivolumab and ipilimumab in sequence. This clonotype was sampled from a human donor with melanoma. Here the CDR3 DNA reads TGTGCCAGCAGCCCTTATAGCACAGGGAACTATGGCTACACCTTC. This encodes CASSPYSTGNYGYTF.